This T cell receptor (beta chain) appears in the sequencing data of a study of OX40 agonist ivuxolimab in advanced cancers. Study-level information: Ivuxolimab, an agonistic anti-OX40 (CD134) antibody, was given to patients.

In germline, CDR1 is SEHNR, CDR2 FQNEAQ (reference sequence). The CDR3 sequence is 15 residues long. The ends were cut back, 5 bases at V and 1 base at J, with 14 bases in the middle. Repertoires were generated with immunoSEQ multiplex PCR, while TCRdb's copy carries only in-frame clones and drops some. This repertoire shows 65,000 to 85,000 clones, roughly 91% found once; its top ten account for approximately 15%. The gene calls are TRBV7-9 and TRBJ1-1; D unresolved. Specimen: CD4+ or CD8+ T cells sorted from blood, collected in a trial of the OX40 agonist ivuxolimab. The clonotype originates from an adult with an advanced solid tumor such as melanoma, head and neck, liver or kidney cancer. Here the CDR3 reads CASSLPEGGNTEAFF. The CDR3 coding sequence is TGTGCCAGCAGCCTCCCCGAGGGCGGGAACACTGAAGCTTTCTTT.